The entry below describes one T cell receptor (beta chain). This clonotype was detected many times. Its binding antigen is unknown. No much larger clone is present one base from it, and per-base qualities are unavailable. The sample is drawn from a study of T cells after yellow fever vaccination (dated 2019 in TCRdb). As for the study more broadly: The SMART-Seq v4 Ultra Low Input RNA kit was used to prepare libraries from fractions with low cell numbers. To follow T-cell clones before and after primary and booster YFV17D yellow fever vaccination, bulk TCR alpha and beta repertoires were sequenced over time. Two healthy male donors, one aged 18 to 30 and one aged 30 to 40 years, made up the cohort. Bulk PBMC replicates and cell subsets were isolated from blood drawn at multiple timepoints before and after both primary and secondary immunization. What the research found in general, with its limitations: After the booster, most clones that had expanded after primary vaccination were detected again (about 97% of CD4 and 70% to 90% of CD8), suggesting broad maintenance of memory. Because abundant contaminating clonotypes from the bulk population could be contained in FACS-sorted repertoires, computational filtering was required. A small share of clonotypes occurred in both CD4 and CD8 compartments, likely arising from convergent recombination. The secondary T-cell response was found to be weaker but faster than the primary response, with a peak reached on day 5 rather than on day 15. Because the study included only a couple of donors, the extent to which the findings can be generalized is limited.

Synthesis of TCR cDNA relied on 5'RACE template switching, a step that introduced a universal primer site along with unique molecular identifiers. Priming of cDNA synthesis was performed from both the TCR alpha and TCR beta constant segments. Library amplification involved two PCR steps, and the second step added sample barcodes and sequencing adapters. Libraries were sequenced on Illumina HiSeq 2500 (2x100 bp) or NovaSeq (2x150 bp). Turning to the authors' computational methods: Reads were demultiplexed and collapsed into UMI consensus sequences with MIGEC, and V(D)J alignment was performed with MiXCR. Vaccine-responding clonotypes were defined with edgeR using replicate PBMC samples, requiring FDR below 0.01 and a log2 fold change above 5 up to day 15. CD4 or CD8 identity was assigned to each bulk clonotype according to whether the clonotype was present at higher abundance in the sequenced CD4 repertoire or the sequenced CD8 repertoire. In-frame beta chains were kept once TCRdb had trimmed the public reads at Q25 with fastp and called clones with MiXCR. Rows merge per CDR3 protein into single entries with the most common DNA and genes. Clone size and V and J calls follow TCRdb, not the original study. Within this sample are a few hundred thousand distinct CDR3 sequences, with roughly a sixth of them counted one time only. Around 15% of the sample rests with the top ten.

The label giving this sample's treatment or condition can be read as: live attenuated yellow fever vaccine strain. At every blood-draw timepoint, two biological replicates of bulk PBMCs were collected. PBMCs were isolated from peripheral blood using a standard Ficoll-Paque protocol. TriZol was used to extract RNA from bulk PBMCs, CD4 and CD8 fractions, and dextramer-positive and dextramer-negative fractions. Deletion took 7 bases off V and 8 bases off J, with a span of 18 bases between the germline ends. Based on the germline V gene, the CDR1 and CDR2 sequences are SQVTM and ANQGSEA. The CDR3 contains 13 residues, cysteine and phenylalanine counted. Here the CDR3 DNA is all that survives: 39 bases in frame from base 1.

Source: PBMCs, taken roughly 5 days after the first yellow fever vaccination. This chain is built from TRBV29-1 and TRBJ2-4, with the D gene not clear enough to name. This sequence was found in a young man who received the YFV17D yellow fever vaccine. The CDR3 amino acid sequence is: CSAGHSEQDIQYF. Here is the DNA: TGCAGCGCTGGGCATAGTGAGCAAGACATTCAGTACTTC.